This TCR beta chain was recorded in a study of cytomegalovirus exposure and HLA in healthy donors. Study-level points and caveats: High specificity and sensitivity for cytomegalovirus status were reported for the classifier.

The assay was immunoSEQ multiplex PCR, and TCRdb's table has in-frame clones only and misses some. Of approximately 220,000 clones listed, roughly 89% were seen once; the top ten hold about 3%. This clone was seen repeatedly, ten times or more. Its specificity is unknown. The CDR3 runs 13 residues. Germline loops: CDR1 MNHNS, CDR2 SASEGT. V lost 7 bases, J lost 9 bases, and 13 bases lay in between. This sequence was found in a man aged 18 to 29 in good health and CMV-seronegative. This chain uses TRBV6-1 with TRBJ1-6; D may be TRBD1 (6 bases). Sample: PBMCs. The CDR3 protein is CASIAGASSPLHF. The CDR3 DNA reads as TGTGCCAGCATCGCAGGGGCAAGTTCACCCCTCCACTTT.